This T cell receptor (beta chain) was recovered during a study of beta chain features in type 1 diabetes. In this sample, this clone turned up a few times. The antigen is undetermined. Sequenced material consisted of expressed TCRB transcripts (all of the isolated RNA was reverse transcribed). The table came from immunoSEQ multiplex PCR; TCRdb's copy has only in-frame clones and leaves some out. Found here are 550,000 to 850,000 clones, about an eighth of them singletons; the top ten hold approximately 0.022%. Germline CDR1 and CDR2: SGHDT and YYEEEE. The CDR3 extends over 15 amino acids. V lost 2 bases and J lost 7; bases outside the gene matches: 5. Notes on the study in general: In all four CD4+ subsets, TCRB CDR3 length was significantly, moderately reduced in type 1 diabetes. Equally in patients and controls, PCR might preferentially amplify shorter templates.

V usage is TRBV5-6 and J usage is TRBJ2-3; 12 bases map to TRBD1. The sequenced sample consisted of naive CD4+ T cells from blood. The receptor was isolated from a man younger than 35 with type 1 diabetes. The CDR3: CASSFSGQGAHTQYF. The DNA for the CDR3 is TGTGCCAGCAGCTTCTCGGGACAGGGGGCACATACGCAGTATTTT.